The sequence of this T cell receptor beta chain was determined in a study of blood T cell repertoires in COVID-19 (TCRdb year 2020). About the investigation overall: Collaborator samples came from the United States, Italy and Spain and covered acute and convalescent phases of COVID-19. The prospective study material was composed of cDNA or gDNA derived from T cells, B-cell-depleted T cells, or PBMCs. Deeply sampled blood TCRbeta repertoires from subjects exposed to, actively infected with, or recovered from COVID-19 were included in the dataset. The repertoires were released in a freely available public database intended as a resource for research on the immune response to SARS-CoV-2. Samples were obtained from the ongoing ImmuneRACE study (first 160 participants) and from about 1,300 subjects provided by 6 global collaborators. A de-identified subject ID, COVID-19 status, age in years and sex were almost always included in the sample metadata. HLA class I and class II types, where available, came from metadata supplied by the sample provider rather than from assay-based typing.

This clone was counted a few times. Its specific antigen is unknown. Base qualities are not at hand, and no much larger clone is one base apart. General study outcomes and caveats: How much clinical and demographic metadata was included differed by source and by participant, and the metadata was provided uncurated.

Whole blood was collected in K2EDTA tubes by collaborating institutions according to the institutions' own protocols. For TCRbeta analysis, collaborators shipped samples as frozen whole blood, isolated PBMCs, or DNA extracted from either of those sample types. From the cysteine up to the phenylalanine, the CDR3 has a length of 16 residues. The read is trimmed to its CDR3 DNA, 48 bases read in frame from base 1. Compared with germline, V lacks 3 bases and J lacks 3 bases; bases without a gene match: 8. The CDR1 and CDR2 encoded by the germline V gene are SGHAT and FQNNGV. The immunoSEQ Assay, a bias-controlled multiplex PCR, was used to amplify TCRbeta CDR3 regions from genomic DNA. The paper's processing steps were these. The number of nucleated cells in each sample was estimated by amplification of reference gene primers within the assay. Sequence reads were collapsed and filtered to measure the absolute abundance of every unique TCRbeta CDR3 rearrangement. For each sample, productive Simpson clonality was calculated by taking the square root of Simpson's diversity index across productive rearrangements. The source is immuneACCESS, and TCRdb retained only in-frame sequences with V and J called. Part of the clones is not carried over; for the studies checked, unresolved V genes explain less than half of this, and the remainder is unexplained. V and J calls and clone size are those listed in that table; D and trimming were worked out from the DNA. This sample has 200,000 to 300,000 clones in its table, and around 85% of those were observed once. The ten largest clones capture about 6.3% of the sample.

This clonotype originated in a woman aged 60 to 75 with active or convalescent COVID-19. The rearrangement combines TRBV11-2 with TRBJ1-2; TRBD1 aligns with 9 central bases. Sequencing used peripheral blood. The nucleotide sequence is TGTGCCAGCAGCTTGTCGTCGGGACAGGGACACTATGGCTACACCTTC. This encodes CASSLSSGQGHYGYTF.